This entry features one TCR beta chain sequence. The assay was immunoSEQ multiplex PCR, and TCRdb's table has in-frame clones only and misses some. The table lists about 180,000 clones, roughly four fifths of them singletons, with under 10% in the top ten. Seattle enrolled patients during active infection and tracked them longitudinally. The source of the sample is a study of blood T cell repertoires in COVID-19. Sample: peripheral blood. This clonotype was sampled from a woman in her seventies with COVID-19, enrolled during active disease.

The CDR3 region is CASSLDSSRQFF. CDR3 sequence (DNA): TGTGCCAGCAGCTTGGACTCCTCTCGGCAGTTCTTC. The rearrangement joins TRBV11-3 to TRBJ2-1, with D perhaps matching TRBD2 (5 bases). V lost 3 bases to trimming and J lost 12 bases, with 12 bases between them. This CDR3 spans 12 amino acids. Germline V gene lookup returns CDR1 SGHNT and CDR2 YENEEA.